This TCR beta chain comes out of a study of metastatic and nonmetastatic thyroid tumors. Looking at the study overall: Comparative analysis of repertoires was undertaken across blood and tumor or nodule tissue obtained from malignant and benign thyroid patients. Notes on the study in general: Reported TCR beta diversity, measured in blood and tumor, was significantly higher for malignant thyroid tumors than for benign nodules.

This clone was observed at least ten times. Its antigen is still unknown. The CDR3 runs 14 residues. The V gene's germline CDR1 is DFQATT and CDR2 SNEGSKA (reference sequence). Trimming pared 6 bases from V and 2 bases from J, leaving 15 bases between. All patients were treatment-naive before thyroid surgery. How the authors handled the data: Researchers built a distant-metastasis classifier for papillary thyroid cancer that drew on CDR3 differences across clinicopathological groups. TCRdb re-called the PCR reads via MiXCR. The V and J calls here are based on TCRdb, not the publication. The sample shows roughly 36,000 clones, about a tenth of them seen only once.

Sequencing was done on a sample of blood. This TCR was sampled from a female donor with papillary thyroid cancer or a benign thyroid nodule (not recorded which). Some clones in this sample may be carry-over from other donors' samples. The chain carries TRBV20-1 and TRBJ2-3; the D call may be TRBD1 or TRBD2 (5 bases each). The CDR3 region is CSATRDPSTDTQYF. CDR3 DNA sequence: TGCAGTGCGACCCGGGACCCTTCCACAGATACGCAGTATTTT.